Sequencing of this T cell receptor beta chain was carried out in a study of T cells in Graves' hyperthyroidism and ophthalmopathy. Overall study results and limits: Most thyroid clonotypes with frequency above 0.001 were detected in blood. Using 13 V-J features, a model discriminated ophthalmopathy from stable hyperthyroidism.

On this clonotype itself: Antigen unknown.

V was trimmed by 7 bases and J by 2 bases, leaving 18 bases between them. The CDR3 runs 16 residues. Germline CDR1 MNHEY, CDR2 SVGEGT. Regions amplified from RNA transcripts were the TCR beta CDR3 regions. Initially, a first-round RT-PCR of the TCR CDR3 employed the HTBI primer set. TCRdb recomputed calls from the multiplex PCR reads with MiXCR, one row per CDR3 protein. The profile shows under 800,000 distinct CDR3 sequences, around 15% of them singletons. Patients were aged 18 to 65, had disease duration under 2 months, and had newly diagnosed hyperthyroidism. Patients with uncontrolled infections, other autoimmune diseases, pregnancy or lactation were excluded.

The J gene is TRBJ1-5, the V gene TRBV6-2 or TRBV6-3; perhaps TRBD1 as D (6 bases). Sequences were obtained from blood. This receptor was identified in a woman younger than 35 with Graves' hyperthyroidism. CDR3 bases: TGTGCCAGCACCCGGGCGGGGGGCAGGGGCAATCAGCCCCAGCATTTT. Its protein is CASTRAGGRGNQPQHF.